A single sample is the source of the 23 T cell receptor beta chains below, sequenced in a study of blood T cells in healthy people across ages. A second PCR of roughly 7 to 11 cycles used a sample-barcoded 5' primer and a J-beta primer mix. TCRdb re-analysed the 5' RACE reads in MiXCR, keeping a single row per CDR3 protein. The table shows about 930,000 distinct CDR3 sequences, with 25% to 30% occurring only once. These data are also associated with another study on T cells of mothers and their children.

The sequencing input was blood. The receptors here all came from a woman aged 40 to 50 in good health.

As regards this clonotype: It is likely a read error, because the conserved phenylalanine at the end of the CDR3 is missing. The chain is built from TRBV3-1 and TRBJ2-5; 11 bases map to TRBD2. Germline lookup yields CDR1 LGHDT and CDR2 YNNKEL (reference sequence). The CDR3 consists of 18 residues. Unmatched junction bases numbered 12, after V lost 1 base and J lost 5 bases. The CDR3 sequence is CASSQGHLAGGPGETQYV. Written as DNA, the CDR3 is TGTGCCAGCAGCCAAGGGCACTTAGCGGGGGGGCCTGGGGAGACCCAGTACGTC.

In this sample, this clonotype turned up many times. The rearrangement joins TRBV7-2 to TRBJ2-7, with TRBD1 matching over 7 bases. CDR3 length equals 16 residues. V dropped 5 bases and J dropped 0; count of bases not matched to a gene: 10. The germline CDR1 and CDR2 sequences are SGHTA and FQGNSA. CDR3 coding DNA: TGTGCCAGCAGCGCCTGGACAGGACCAAGCTCCTACGAGCAGTACTTC. Residues: CASSAWTGPSSYEQYF.

A word on this clonotype: A much larger clone differs by one base, so this may be a read error. The CDR3 protein is CASRRDSHYEQYF. The CDR3 DNA follows: TGTGCCAGCCGCCGGGACAGTCACTACGAGCAGTACTTC. The chain uses TRBV2 and TRBJ2-7; 7 nucleotides match TRBD1. The CDR3 covers 13 residues. J lost 3 bases, V lost 8 bases, and 7 bases had no gene match. Germline CDR1 reads SNHLY; CDR2 reads FYNNEI. Supplemented by reference TRBV2 and TRBJ2-7, the full variable domain reads EPEVTQTPSHQVTQMGQEVILRCVPISNHLYFYWYRQILGQKVEFLVSFYNNEISEKSEIFDDQFSVERPDGSNFTLKIRSTKLEDSAMYFCASRRDSHYEQYFGPGTRLTVT.

This clonotype was counted a few times. This chain uses TRBV20-1 with TRBJ1-4, with D possibly matching TRBD1 (5 bases). Germline-derived CDR1 and CDR2 are DFQATT and SNEGSKA (reference sequence). Trimming left V 3 bases short and J 6 bases short, with 11 bases between. The CDR3 consists of 13 residues. CDR3 amino acids: CSASFGTDEKLFF. DNA of the CDR3: TGCAGTGCTAGTTTTGGGACGGATGAAAAACTGTTTTTT.

The sample holds many counts of this clonotype. The chain employs TRBV28 and TRBJ2-7, with D tentatively TRBD1 or TRBD2 (5 bases each). The V and J ends lost 1 base and 6 bases respectively, with 7 bases between them. In germline, CDR1 is MDHEN, CDR2 SYDVKM. The CDR3 is 12 amino acids. As DNA, the CDR3 is TGTGCCAGCAGTTTATTGAGGGGCGAGCAGTACTTC. It is translated as CASSLLRGEQYF.

This clonotype was seen more than once but under ten times. The chain combines TRBV5-6 with TRBJ2-7; D call uncertain. There are 14 residues in the CDR3. From germline, CDR1 is SGHDT and CDR2 YYEEEE. Trimming removed 2 bases at V and 4 bases at J, with 13 bases between. In nucleotides, the CDR3 is TGTGCCAGCAGCTTTGGGTGGCGGTGGTACGAGCAGTACTTC. Translation gives CASSFGWRWYEQYF. Supplemented by reference TRBV5-6 and TRBJ2-7, the full variable domain reads DAGVTQSPTHLIKTRGQQVTLRCSPKSGHDTVSWYQQALGQGPQFIFQYYEEEERQRGNFPDRFSGHQFPNYSSELNVNALLLGDSALYLCASSFGWRWYEQYFGPGTRLTVT.

The chain joins TRBV20-1 to TRBJ2-1; the match to TRBD2 covers 7 bases. The CDR3 length is 17 residues. In germline, CDR1 is DFQATT, CDR2 SNEGSKA (reference sequence). The ends lost 3 bases at V and 0 bases at J; junction bases unmatched: 11. The CDR3 DNA is TGCAGTGCTAGGGCCCCCCCAGGCGGGAGCTCCTACAATGAGCAGTTCTTC. Its protein product is CSARAPPGGSSYNEQFF.

The chain carries TRBV18 and TRBJ1-1; no firm D call. This CDR3 is built from 13 residues. V lost 8 bases and J 0 bases, leaving 10 bases between the germline ends. The germline gives CDR1 KGHSH, CDR2 LQKENI. CDR3 residues: CASNQKMNTEAFF. The CDR3 region has the DNA TGTGCCAGCAACCAGAAGATGAACACTGAAGCTTTCTTT.

The V and J genes are TRBV5-1 and TRBJ2-3; TRBD2 matches at 12 bases. The V segment lost 0 bases and the J segment 2 bases; nucleotides outside the gene matches: 4. Germline CDR1 and CDR2: SGHRS and YFSETQ. CDR3 length equals 17 residues. CDR3 sequence: CASSLAGTSGFTDTQYF. The CDR3 DNA sequence: TGCGCCAGCAGCTTGGCTGGGACTAGCGGGTTCACAGATACGCAGTATTTT.

This clonotype was counted between two and nine times. The chain is built from TRBV10-3 and TRBJ2-5, with D perhaps matching TRBD2 (6 bases). The CDR3 has 16 residues. V lost 6 bases to trimming and J lost 5 bases, with 22 bases between them. Looked up from germline, CDR1 is ENHRY and CDR2 is SYGVKD. CDR3 nucleotide sequence: TGTGCCATCAGGGATGGAGGGAAGGAGACCAGGGAGACCCAGTACTTC. This translates into CAIRDGGKETRETQYF.

This clonotype was seen many times. This chain joins TRBV29-1 and TRBJ2-7; D may be TRBD1 (6 bases). The germline V gene encodes CDR1 SQVTM and CDR2 ANQGSEA. The CDR3 contains 11 residues. With 7 bases removed from V and 4 bases from J, the gap between germline ends came to 11 bases. For the CDR3, the DNA is TGCAGCGCAGGGGTTTCTTACGAGCAGTACTTC. This codes for CSAGVSYEQYF.

This clonotype has more than one count but fewer than ten. V gene TRBV20-1 combines with J gene TRBJ2-4; TRBD2 agrees at 8 bases. The better agreement between TRBJ2-7 and the DNA end casts doubt on the J call. Germline V gives CDR1 DFQATT, CDR2 SNEGSKA (reference sequence). The CDR3 consists of 14 residues. CDR3 protein: CSASKLAATYEQYF. The CDR3 DNA sequence: TGCAGTGCTAGTAAACTAGCGGCTACCTACGAGCAGTACTTC.

This rearrangement joins TRBV20-1 to TRBJ2-5; maybe TRBD2 (5 bases). The V end lost 1 base, the J end lost 4 bases, and 16 bases lay between the germline ends. Germline values: CDR1 DFQATT, CDR2 SNEGSKA (reference sequence). The CDR3 is 15 amino acids. The DNA for the CDR3 is TGCAGTGCTAGAGGGGCCCCAGCGGTCATAGAGACCCAGTACTTC. Amino acid sequence: CSARGAPAVIETQYF.

V usage is TRBV20-1 and J usage is TRBJ2-7, with D perhaps being TRBD1 or TRBD2 (5 bases each). V lost 3 bases, J lost 2 bases, and 5 bases lay in between. CDR3 length: 11 amino acids. Looked up from germline, CDR1 is DFQATT and CDR2 is SNEGSKA (reference sequence). CDR3 nucleotides: TGCAGTGCTAGGGGACCCTACGAGCAGTACTTC. It yields the protein CSARGPYEQYF.

The sample holds many counts of this clonotype. The chain joins TRBV6-5 to TRBJ2-7; D call uncertain. Per the germline V gene, CDR1 is MNHEY and CDR2 is SVGAGI. Trimming took 4 bases from V and 2 from J, leaving 12 bases between them. The CDR3 extends over 14 amino acids. DNA for the CDR3: TGTGCCAGCAGTTTATTCACAGAGGCCTACGAGCAGTACTTC. As protein: CASSLFTEAYEQYF.

The chain carries TRBV28 and TRBJ1-5; 7 bases line up with TRBD1. The V and J ends lost 5 bases and 1 base, in that order; junction bases with no gene match: 5. The CDR3 is 15 residues long. The germline V gene encodes CDR1 MDHEN and CDR2 SYDVKM. The CDR3 DNA is TGTGCCAGCAGTCAGACAGGGTTCAGCAATCAGCCCCAGCATTTT. It codes for CASSQTGFSNQPQHF.

This clonotype was observed a handful of times. The chain has TRBV4-1 and TRBJ2-5; D ambiguous. The J call may be faulty, since TRBJ2-7 better matches the DNA end. This CDR3 is built from 13 residues. From germline, CDR1 is MGHRA and CDR2 YSYEKL. CDR3 protein: CASSQHDTYEQYF. In DNA, the CDR3 is TGCGCCAGCAGCCAACACGACACCTACGAGCAGTACTTC.

There are many counts of this clonotype. The chain has TRBV29-1 and TRBJ1-2; D perhaps matches TRBD1 (5 bases). The CDR3 spans 15 residues. V gave up 0 bases and J gave up 0 bases, with 11 bases separating them. The germline V gene has CDR1 SQVTM and CDR2 ANQGSEA. The CDR3 nucleotides read TGCAGCGTTGAAGACCCCGGGACGGCTAACTATGGCTACACCTTC. Translation: CSVEDPGTANYGYTF.

This clonotype was detected many times. This chain uses TRBV5-1 with TRBJ2-1, with D unresolved. The length of the CDR3 is 11 residues. Germline values: CDR1 SGHRS, CDR2 YFSETQ. The ends were cut back, 3 bases at V and 6 bases at J, with 4 bases in the middle. The CDR3 coding sequence is TGCGCCAGCAGCTATACCAATGAGCAGTTCTTC. This codes for CASSYTNEQFF.

This clonotype was observed once. This chain links TRBV30 with TRBJ2-2; the D gene is possibly TRBD2 (5 bases). From germline, CDR1 is GTSNPN and CDR2 SVGIG (reference sequence). The CDR3 extends over 13 amino acids. Trimming pared 2 bases from V and 7 bases from J, leaving 11 bases between. CDR3 loop: CAWSRRGFGELFF. The CDR3 region has the DNA TGTGCCTGGAGTAGACGCGGGTTCGGGGAGCTGTTTTTT.

This clonotype was recorded a few times. The rearrangement uses TRBV9 and TRBJ2-1; D may be TRBD2 (5 bases). This CDR3 contains 12 residues. Trimming took off 2 bases at V and 10 bases at J, with 10 bases between the two ends. Germline V gene data show CDR1 as SGDLS and CDR2 as YYNGEE. The CDR3 loop reads CASSVDSGEQFF. In DNA form, the CDR3 reads TGTGCCAGCAGCGTGGATTCGGGGGAGCAGTTCTTC.

This clonotype was seen more than once but under ten times. This rearrangement joins TRBV4-3 to TRBJ2-3, with no clear D. V lost 4 bases and J 2 bases, leaving 19 bases between the germline ends. Germline-derived CDR1 and CDR2 are LGHNA and YSLEER. The CDR3 has 17 residues. This chain's CDR3 is CASSPEGLQTYTDTQYF. The CDR3 region has the DNA TGCGCCAGCAGCCCCGAAGGGCTCCAGACTTACACAGATACGCAGTATTTT.

This chain joins TRBV12-3 or TRBV12-4 and TRBJ1-1, with D tentatively TRBD1 (5 bases). Trimming took 11 bases from V and 1 from J, leaving 14 bases between them. The CDR3 runs to 13 residues. CDR3: CAGSQRGNTEAFF. In DNA, the CDR3 is TGTGCCGGTTCGCAAAGGGGGAACACTGAAGCTTTCTTT.